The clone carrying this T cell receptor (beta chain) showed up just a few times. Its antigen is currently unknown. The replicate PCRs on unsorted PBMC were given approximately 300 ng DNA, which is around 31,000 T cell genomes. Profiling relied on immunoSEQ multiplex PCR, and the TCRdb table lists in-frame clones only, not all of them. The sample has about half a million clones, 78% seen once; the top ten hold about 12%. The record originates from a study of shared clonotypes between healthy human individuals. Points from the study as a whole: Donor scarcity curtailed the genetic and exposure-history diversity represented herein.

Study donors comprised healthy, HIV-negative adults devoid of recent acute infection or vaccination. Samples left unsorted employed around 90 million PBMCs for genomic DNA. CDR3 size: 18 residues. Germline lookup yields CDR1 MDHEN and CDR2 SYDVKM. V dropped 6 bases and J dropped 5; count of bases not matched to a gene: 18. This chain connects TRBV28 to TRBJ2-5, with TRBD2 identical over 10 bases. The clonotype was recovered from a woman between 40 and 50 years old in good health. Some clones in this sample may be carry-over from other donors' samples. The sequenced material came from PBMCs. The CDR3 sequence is CASSRSLGIAGGGETQYF. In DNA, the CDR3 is TGTGCCAGCAGCCGAAGCCTTGGAATAGCGGGAGGCGGGGAGACCCAGTACTTC.